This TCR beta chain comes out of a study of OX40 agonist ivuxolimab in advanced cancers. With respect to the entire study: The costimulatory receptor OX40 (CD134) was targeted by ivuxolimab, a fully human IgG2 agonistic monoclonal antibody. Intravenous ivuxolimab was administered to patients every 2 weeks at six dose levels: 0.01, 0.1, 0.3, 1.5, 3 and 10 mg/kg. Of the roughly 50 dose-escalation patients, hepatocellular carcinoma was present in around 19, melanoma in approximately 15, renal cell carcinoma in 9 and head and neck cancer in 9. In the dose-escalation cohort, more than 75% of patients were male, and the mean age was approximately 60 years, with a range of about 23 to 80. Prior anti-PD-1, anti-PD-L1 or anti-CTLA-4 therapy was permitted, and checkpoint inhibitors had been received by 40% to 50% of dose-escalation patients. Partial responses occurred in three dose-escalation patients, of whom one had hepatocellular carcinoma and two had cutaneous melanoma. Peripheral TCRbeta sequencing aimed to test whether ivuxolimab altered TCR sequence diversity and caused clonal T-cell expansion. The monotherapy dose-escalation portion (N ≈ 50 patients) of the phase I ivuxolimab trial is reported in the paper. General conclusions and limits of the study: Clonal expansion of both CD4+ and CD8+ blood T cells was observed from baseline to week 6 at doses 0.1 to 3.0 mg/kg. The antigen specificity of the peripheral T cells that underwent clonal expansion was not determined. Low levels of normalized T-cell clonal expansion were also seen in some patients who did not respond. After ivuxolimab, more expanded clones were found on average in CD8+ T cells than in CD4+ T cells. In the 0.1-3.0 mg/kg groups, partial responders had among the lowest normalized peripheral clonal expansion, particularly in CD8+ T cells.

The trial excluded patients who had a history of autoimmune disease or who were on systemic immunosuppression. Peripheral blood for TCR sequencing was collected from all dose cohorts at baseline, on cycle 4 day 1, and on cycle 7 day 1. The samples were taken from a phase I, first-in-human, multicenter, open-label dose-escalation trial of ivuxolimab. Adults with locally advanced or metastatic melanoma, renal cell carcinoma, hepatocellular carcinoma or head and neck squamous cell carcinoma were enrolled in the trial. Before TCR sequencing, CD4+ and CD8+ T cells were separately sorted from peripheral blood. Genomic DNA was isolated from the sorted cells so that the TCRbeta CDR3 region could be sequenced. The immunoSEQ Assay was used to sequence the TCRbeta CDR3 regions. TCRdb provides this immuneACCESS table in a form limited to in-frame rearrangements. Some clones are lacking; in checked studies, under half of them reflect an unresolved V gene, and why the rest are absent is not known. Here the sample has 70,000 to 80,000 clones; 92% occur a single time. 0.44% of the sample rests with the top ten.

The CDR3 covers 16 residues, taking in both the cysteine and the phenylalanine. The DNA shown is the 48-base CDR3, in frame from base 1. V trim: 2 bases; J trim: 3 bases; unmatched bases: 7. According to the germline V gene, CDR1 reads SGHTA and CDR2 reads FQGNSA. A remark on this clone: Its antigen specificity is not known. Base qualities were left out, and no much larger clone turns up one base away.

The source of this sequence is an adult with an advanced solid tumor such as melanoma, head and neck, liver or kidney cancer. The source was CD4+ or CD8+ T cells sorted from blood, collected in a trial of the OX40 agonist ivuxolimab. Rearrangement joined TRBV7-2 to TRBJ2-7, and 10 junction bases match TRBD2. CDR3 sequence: CASSLLSSGGGYEQYF. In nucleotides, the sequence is TGTGCCAGCAGCTTATTGTCTAGCGGGGGTGGCTACGAGCAGTACTTC.